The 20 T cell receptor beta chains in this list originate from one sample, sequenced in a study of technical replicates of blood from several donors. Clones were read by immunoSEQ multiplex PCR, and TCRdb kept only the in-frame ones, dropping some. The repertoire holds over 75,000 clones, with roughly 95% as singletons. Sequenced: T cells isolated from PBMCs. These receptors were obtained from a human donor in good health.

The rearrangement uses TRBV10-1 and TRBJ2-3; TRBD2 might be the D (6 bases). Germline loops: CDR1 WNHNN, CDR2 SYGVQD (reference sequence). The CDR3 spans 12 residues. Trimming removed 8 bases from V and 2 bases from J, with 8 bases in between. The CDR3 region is CASGGSTDTQYF. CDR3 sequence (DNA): TGCGCCAGCGGGGGGTCCACAGATACGCAGTATTTT.

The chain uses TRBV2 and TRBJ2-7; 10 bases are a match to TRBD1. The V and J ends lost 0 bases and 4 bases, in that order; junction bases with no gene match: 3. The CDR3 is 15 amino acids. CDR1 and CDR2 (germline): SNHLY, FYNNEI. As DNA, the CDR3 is TGTGCCAGCAGTGAAGCGCCGGGACAGGGGTACGAGCAGTACTTC. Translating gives CASSEAPGQGYEQYF.

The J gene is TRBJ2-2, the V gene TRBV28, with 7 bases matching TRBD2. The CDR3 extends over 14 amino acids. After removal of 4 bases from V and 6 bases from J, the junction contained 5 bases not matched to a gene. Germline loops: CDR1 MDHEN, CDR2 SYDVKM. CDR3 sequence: CASSSWDYSGELFF. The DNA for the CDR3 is TGTGCCAGCAGTTCCTGGGACTATTCCGGGGAGCTGTTTTTT.

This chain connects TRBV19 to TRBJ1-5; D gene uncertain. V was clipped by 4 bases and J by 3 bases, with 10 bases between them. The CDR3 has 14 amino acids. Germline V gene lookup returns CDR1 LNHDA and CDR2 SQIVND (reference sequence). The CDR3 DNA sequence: TGTGCCAGTAGTAAATCAGGTTACAATCAGCCCCAGCATTTT. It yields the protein CASSKSGYNQPQHF.

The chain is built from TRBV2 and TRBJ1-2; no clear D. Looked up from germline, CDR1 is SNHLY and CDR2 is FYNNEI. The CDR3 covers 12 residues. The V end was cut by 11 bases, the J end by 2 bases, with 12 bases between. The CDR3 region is CAAGSRNYGYTF. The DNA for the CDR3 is TGTGCCGCTGGTTCGAGAAACTATGGCTACACCTTC.

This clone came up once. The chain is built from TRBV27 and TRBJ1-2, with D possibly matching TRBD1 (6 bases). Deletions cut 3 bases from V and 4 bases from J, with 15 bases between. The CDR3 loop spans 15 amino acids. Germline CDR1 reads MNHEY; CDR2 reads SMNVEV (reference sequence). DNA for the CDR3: TGTGCCAGCAGTTTGAAGACAAGGGGGACCTATGGCTACACCTTC. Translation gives CASSLKTRGTYGYTF.

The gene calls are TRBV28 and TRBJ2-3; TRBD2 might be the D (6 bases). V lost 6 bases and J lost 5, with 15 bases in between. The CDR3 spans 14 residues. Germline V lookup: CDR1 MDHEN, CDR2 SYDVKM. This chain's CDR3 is CASRPSGRIDTQYF. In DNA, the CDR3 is TGTGCCAGCAGACCCAGCGGGCGTATAGATACGCAGTATTTT.

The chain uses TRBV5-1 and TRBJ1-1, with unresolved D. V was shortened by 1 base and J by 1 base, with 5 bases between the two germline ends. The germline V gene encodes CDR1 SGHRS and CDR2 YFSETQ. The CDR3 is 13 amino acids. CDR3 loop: CASSLRQNTEAFF. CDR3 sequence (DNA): TGCGCCAGCAGCTTGCGACAGAACACTGAAGCTTTCTTT.

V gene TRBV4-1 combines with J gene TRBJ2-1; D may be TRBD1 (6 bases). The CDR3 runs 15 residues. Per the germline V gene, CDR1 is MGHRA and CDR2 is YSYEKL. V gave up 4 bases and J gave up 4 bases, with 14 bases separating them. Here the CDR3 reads CASSLGAGDYNEQFF. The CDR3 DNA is TGCGCCAGCAGCCTAGGAGCAGGGGATTACAATGAGCAGTTCTTC.

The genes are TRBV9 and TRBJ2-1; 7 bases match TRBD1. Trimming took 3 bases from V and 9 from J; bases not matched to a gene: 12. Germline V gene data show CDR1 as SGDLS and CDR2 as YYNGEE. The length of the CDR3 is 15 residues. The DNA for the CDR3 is TGTGCCAGCAGCGAAACCACAGGGGATCTTTCTGAGCAGTTCTTC. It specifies CASSETTGDLSEQFF.

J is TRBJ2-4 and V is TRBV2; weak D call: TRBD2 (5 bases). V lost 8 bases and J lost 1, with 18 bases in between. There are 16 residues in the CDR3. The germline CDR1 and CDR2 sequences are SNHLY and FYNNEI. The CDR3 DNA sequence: TGTGCCAGCGGGCGGCGAGATTTAGCGGCCAAAAACATTCAGTACTTC. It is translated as CASGRRDLAAKNIQYF.

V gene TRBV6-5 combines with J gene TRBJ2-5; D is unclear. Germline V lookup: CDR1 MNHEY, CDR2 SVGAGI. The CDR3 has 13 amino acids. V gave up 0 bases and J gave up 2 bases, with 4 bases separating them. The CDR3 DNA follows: TGTGCCAGCAGTTACTCCCTTCAAGAGACCCAGTACTTC. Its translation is CASSYSLQETQYF.

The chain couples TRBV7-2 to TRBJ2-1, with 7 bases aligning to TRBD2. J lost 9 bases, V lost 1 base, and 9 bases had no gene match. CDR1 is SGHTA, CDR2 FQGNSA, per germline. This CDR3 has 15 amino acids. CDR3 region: CASSLGTSEFSEQFF. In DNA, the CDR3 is TGTGCCAGCAGCTTAGGGACTAGTGAATTCAGTGAGCAGTTCTTC.

Written as DNA, the CDR3 is TGCGCCAGCAGCCAAGTTTCGGCGACAGGGGACGGGGAGACCCAGTACTTC. This encodes CASSQVSATGDGETQYF. The rearrangement uses TRBV4-1 and TRBJ2-5, with 8 bases fitting TRBD1. CDR3 size: 17 residues. V lost 1 base and J lost 5; bases outside the gene matches: 12. Germline assignment: CDR1 MGHRA and CDR2 YSYEKL.

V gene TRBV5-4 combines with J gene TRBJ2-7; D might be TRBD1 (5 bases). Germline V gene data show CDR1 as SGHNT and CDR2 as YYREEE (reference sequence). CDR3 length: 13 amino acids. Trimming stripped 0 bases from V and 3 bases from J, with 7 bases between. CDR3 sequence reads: CASSLGQSYEQYF. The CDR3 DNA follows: TGTGCCAGCAGCTTGGGACAGAGCTACGAGCAGTACTTC.

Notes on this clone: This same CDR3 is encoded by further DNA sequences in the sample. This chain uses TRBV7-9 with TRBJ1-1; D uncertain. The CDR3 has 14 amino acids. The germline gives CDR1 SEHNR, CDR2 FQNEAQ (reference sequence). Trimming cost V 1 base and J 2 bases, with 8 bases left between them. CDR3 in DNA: TGTGCCAGCAGCTTAGGGCAGGCCAACACTGAAGCTTTCTTT. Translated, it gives CASSLGQANTEAFF.

In DNA form, the CDR3 reads TGTGCCAGCAGCGGTGGACTAGCGGGAGCAGCCCAGTACTTC. The encoded protein is CASSGGLAGAAQYF. The V gene is TRBV5-4, the J gene TRBJ2-7; 13 positions match TRBD2. The CDR3 contains 14 residues. Germline CDR1 reads SGHNT; CDR2 reads YYREEE (reference sequence). V lost 4 bases to trimming and J lost 10 bases; unmatched junction nucleotides: 8.

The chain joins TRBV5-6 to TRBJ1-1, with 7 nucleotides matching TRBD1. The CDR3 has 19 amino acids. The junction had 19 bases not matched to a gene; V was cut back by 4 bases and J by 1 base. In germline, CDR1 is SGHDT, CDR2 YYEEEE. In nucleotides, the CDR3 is TGTGCCAGCAGCCGCGGGGACTCTCACGGGACAGTCAAGAACACTGAAGCTTTCTTT. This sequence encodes CASSRGDSHGTVKNTEAFF.

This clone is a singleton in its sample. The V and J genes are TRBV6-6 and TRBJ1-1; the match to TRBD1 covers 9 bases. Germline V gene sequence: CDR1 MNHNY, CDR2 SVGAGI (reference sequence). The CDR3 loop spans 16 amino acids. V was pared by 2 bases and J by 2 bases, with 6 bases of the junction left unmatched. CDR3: CASSYPGTGPNTEAFF. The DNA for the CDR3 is TGTGCCAGCAGTTACCCCGGGACAGGGCCAAACACTGAAGCTTTCTTT.

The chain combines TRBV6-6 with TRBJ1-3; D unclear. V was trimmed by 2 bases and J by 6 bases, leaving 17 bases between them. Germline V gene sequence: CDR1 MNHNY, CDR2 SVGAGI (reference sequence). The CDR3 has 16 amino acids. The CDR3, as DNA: TGTGCCAGCAGTTACGACTCACTACCTCTTTTAAACACCATATATTTT. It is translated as CASSYDSLPLLNTIYF.